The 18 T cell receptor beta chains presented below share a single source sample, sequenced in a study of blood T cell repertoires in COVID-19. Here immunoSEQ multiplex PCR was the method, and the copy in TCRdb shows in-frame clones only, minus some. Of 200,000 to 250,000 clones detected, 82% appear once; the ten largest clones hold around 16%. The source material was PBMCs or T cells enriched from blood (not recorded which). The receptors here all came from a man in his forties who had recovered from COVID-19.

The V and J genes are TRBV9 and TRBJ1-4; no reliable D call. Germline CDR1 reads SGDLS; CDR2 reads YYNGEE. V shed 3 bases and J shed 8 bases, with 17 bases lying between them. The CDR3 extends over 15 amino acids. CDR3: CASSARSRSGEKLFF. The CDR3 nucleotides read TGTGCCAGCAGCGCACGATCAAGAAGCGGCGAAAAACTGTTTTTT.

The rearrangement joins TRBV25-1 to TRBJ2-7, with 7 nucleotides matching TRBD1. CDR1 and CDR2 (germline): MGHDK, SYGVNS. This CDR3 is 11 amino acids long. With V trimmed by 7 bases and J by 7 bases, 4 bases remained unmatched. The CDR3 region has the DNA TGTGCCAGCACCCTCAGGGGGGAGCAGTACTTC. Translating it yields CASTLRGEQYF.

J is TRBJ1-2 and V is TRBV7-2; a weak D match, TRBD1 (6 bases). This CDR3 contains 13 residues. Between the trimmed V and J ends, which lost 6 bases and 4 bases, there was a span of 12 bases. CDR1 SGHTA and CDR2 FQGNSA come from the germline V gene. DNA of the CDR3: TGTGCCAGCAGGCGGACAGTCCTCTATGGCTACACCTTC. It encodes CASRRTVLYGYTF.

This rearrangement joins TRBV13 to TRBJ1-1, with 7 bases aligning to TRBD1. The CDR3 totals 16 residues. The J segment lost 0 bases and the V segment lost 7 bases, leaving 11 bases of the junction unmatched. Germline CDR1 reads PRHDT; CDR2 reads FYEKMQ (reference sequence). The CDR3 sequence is CASTRGAGRLNTEAFF. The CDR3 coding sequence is TGTGCCAGCACCAGGGGGGCAGGGAGGTTGAACACTGAAGCTTTCTTT.

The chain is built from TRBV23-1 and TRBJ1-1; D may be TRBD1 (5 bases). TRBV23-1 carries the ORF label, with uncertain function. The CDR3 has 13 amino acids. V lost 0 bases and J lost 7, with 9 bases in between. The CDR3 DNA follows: TGCGCCAGCAGTCAATCGACGGGGGATGAAGCTTTCTTT. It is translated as CASSQSTGDEAFF.

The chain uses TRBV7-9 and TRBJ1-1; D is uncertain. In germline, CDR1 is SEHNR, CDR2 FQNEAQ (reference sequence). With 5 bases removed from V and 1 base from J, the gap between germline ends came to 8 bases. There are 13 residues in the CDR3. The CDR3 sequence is CASSIHQNTEAFF. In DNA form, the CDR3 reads TGTGCCAGCAGCATACACCAGAACACTGAAGCTTTCTTT.

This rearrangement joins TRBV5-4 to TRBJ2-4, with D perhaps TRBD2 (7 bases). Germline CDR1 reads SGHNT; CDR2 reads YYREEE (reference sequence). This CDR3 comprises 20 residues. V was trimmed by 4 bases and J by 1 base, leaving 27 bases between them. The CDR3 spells CASSPGMGRGLREAKNIQYF. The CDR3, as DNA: TGTGCCAGCAGCCCGGGGATGGGGCGGGGGCTGAGAGAGGCCAAAAACATTCAGTACTTC.

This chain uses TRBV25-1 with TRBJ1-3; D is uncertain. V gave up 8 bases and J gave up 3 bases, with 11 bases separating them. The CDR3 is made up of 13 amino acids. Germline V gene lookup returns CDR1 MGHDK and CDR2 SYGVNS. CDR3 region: CASGRQGGNTIYF. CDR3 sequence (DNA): TGTGCCAGCGGGAGACAAGGTGGAAACACCATATATTTT.

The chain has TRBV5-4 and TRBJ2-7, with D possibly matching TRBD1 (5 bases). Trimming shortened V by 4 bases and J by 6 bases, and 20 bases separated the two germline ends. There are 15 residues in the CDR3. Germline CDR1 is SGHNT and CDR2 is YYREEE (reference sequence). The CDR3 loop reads CASSENQGSVGEQYF. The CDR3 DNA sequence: TGTGCCAGCAGCGAAAACCAGGGTTCGGTGGGCGAGCAGTACTTC.

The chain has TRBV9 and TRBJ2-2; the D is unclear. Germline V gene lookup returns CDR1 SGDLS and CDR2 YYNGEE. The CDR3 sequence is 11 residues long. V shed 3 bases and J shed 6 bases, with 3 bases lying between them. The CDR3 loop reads CASSGAGELFF. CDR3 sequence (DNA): TGTGCCAGCAGCGGCGCCGGGGAGCTGTTTTTT.

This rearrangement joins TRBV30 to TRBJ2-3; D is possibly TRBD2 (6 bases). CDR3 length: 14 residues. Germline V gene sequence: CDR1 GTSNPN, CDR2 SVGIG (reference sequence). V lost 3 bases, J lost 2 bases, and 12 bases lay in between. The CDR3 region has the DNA TGTGCCTGGAGGGAGGGCCTTTTCACAGATACGCAGTATTTT. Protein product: CAWREGLFTDTQYF. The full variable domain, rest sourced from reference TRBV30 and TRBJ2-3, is SQTIHQWPATLVQPVGSPLSLECTVEGTSNPNLYWYRQAAGRGLQLLFYSVGIGQISSEVPQNLSASRPQDRQFILSSKKLLLSDSGFYLCAWREGLFTDTQYFGPGTRLTVL.

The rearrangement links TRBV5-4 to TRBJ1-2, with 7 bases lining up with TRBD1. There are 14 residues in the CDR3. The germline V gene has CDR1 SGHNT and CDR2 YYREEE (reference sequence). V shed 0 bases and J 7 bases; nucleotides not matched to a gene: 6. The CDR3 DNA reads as TGTGCCAGCAGCTTGGAAAGGGGGCGGGGTGGCTACACCTTC. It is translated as CASSLERGRGGYTF.

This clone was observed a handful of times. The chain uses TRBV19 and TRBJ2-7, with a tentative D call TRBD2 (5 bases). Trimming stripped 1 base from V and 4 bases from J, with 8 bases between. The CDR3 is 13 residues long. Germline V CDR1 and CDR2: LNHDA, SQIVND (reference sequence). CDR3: CASSIGLTYEQYF. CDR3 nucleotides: TGTGCCAGTAGTATAGGACTAACATACGAGCAGTACTTC.

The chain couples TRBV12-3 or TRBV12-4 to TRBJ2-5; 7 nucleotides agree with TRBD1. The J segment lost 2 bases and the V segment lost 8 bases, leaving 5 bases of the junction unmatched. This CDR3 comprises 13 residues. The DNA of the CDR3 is TGTGCCAGCGGACAGACAGGGCAAGAGACCCAGTACTTC. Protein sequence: CASGQTGQETQYF.

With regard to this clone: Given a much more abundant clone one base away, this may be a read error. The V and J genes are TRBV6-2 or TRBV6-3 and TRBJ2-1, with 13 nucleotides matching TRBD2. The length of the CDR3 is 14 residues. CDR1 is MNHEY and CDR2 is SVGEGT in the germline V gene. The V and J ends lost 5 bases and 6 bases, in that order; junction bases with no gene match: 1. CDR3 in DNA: TGTGCCAGCAGTCGGACTAGCGGGGGCAATGAGCAGTTCTTC. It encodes CASSRTSGGNEQFF.

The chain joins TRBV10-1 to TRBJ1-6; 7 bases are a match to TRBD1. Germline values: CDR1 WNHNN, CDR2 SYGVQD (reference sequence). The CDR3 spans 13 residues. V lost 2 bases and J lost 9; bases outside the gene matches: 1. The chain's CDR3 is CASSEDRASPLHF. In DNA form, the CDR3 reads TGCGCCAGCAGTGAGGACAGGGCTTCACCCCTCCACTTT.

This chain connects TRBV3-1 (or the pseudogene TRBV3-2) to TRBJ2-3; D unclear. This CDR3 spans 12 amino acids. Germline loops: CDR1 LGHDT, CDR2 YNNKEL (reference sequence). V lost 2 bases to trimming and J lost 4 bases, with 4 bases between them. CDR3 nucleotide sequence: TGTGCCAGCAGCCAACCATCAGATACGCAGTATTTT. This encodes CASSQPSDTQYF.

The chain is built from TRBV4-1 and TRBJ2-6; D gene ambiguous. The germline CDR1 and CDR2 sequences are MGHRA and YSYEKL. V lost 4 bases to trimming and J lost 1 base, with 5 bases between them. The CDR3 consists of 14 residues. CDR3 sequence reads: CASSLSSGANVLTF. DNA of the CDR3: TGCGCCAGCAGCCTGTCGTCTGGGGCCAACGTCCTGACTTTC.